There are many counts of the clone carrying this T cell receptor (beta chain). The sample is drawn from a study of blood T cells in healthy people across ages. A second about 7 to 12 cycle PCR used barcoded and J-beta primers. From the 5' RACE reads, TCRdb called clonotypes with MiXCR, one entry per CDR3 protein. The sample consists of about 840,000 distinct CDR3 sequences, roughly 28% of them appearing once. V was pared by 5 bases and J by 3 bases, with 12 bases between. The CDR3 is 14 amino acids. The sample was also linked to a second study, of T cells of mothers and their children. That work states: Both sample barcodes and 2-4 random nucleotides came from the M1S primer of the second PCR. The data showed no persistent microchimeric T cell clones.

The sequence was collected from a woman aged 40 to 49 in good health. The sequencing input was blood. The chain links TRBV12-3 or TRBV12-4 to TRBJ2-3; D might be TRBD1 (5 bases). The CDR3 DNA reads TGTGCCAGCAGTCCCGGTAGACAGACAGATACGCAGTATTTT. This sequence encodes CASSPGRQTDTQYF.